This T cell receptor beta chain emerged from a study of blood T cell repertoires in COVID-19. Turning to the study itself: Both acute and convalescent COVID-19 samples were obtained from the United States, Italy and Spain.

The method was immunoSEQ multiplex PCR; TCRdb's version includes in-frame clones alone and lacks a portion of them. The sample gives 60,000 to 80,000 clones, 80% to 90% of which show up once; around 0.6% is in the top ten. Germline V CDR1 and CDR2: SGHVS, FNYEAQ. There are 17 residues in the CDR3. With 3 bases clipped from V and 4 bases from J, the junction kept 13 bases outside the gene matches. This clonotype was obtained from a man aged 60 to 75 with acute or convalescent COVID-19. Source material: peripheral blood. The rearrangement joins TRBV7-6 to TRBJ2-3; 7 bases are a match to TRBD2. The CDR3 region has the DNA TGTGCCAGCAGCTTGGCGGGACTACTAGGAGGACCAGATACGCAGTATTTT. This encodes CASSLAGLLGGPDTQYF.